These 9 T cell receptor beta chains share one sample of origin, sequenced in a study of T cells in Graves' hyperthyroidism and ophthalmopathy. There were TCR beta CDR3 regions amplified from RNA transcripts. HTBI primers drove first-round RT-PCR of the TCR CDR3. TCRdb recomputed calls from the multiplex PCR reads with MiXCR, one row per CDR3 protein. The sample lists around 400,000 distinct CDR3 sequences, 15% to 17% occurring once. The sequenced sample was blood. The receptor source for this set is a woman between 18 and 29 years old with Graves' hyperthyroidism that later progressed to Graves' ophthalmopathy.

The V gene is TRBV27, the J gene TRBJ2-1, with D maybe TRBD2 (7 bases). V dropped 10 bases and J dropped 15 bases, with 22 bases sitting between them. The length of the CDR3 is 12 residues. CDR1 MNHEY and CDR2 SMNVEV come from the germline V gene (reference sequence). CDR3 region: CATRGRGTPTFF. Here the CDR3 DNA reads TGTGCCACCCGAGGGCGGGGGACACCTACGTTCTTC.

This clonotype has at least ten counts. The chain carries TRBV9 and TRBJ2-1, with a weak D call TRBD2 (6 bases). Germline loops: CDR1 SGDLS, CDR2 YYNGEE. Trimming pared 4 bases from V and 7 bases from J, leaving 21 bases between. The length of the CDR3 is 16 residues. The CDR3 nucleotides are TGTGCCAGCAGCTACGGGGGAGAGCTGGGGGGAAATGAGCAGTTCTTC. It codes for CASSYGGELGGNEQFF.

In this sample, this clonotype turned up a few times. A much larger clone sits a single nucleotide away, making a read error possible. This sequence joins TRBV28 and TRBJ2-3; TRBD2 matches 13 bases. Germline CDR1 reads MDHEN; CDR2 reads SYDVKM. There are 22 residues in the CDR3. The CDR3 sequence is CASSPIDSFTSGRAISTNTQYF. The CDR3 nucleotides are TGTGCCAGCAGCCCAATTGACAGTTTCACTAGCGGGAGGGCAATTAGCACAAATACGCAGTATTTT.

In this sample, this clonotype turned up many times. V and J are TRBV18 and TRBJ2-7, with D tentatively TRBD1 or TRBD2 (5 bases each). The CDR3 has 14 residues. V shed 0 bases and J shed 3 bases, with 9 bases lying between them. Germline V CDR1 and CDR2: KGHSH, LQKENI. For the CDR3, the DNA is TGTGCCAGCTCACCACCGGGGACCAGCTACGAGCAGTACTTC. Its protein product is CASSPPGTSYEQYF.

This clonotype was recorded at least ten times. This chain joins TRBV7-9 and TRBJ2-7; TRBD1 matches 9 bases. The CDR3 has 15 residues. Per germline, CDR1 SEHNR and CDR2 FQNEAQ (reference sequence). Losses at the gene ends were 5 bases for V and 2 bases for J; bases not matched to a gene: 7. CDR3 amino acids: CASSATGGGTYEQYF. Written as DNA, the CDR3 is TGTGCCAGCAGCGCTACAGGGGGCGGGACCTACGAGCAGTACTTC.

The DNA for the CDR3 is TGTGCCAGCGGGAGAGGACAGGGAATTGAAAAACTGTTTTTT. Translating gives CASGRGQGIEKLFF. The rearrangement joins TRBV6-2 or TRBV6-3 to TRBJ1-4, with 8 positions matching TRBD1. This CDR3 has 14 residues. CDR1 and CDR2 from the germline V gene are MNHEY and SVGEGT. The V segment lost 8 bases and the J segment 7 bases; nucleotides outside the gene matches: 9.

Concerning this clonotype: A much larger clone lies a single base off, so this may be a read error. This chain connects TRBV28 to TRBJ2-7, with D possibly being TRBD2 (6 bases). From germline, CDR1 is MDHEN and CDR2 SYDVKM. CDR3 length equals 13 residues. The CDR3 bases are TGTGCCAGCAGTCCGAGCGCGGACTACAAGCAGTACTTC. It yields the protein CASSPSADYKQYF.

This clonotype was seen a few times. The chain employs TRBV27 and TRBJ1-2, with TRBD1 matching over 9 bases. CDR3 size: 16 residues. With V trimmed by 5 bases and J by 8 bases, 15 bases remained unmatched. The germline CDR1 and CDR2 sequences are MNHEY and SMNVEV (reference sequence). The CDR3 DNA sequence: TGTGCCAGCAGTCCCTCCTGGGCCCCAGGGACAGGGGGCTACACCTTC. Protein: CASSPSWAPGTGGYTF.

J is TRBJ1-3 and V is TRBV20-1, with 7 positions matching TRBD1. The CDR3 consists of 20 residues. The germline V gene encodes CDR1 DFQATT and CDR2 SNEGSKA (reference sequence). With 5 bases clipped from V and 1 base from J, the junction kept 23 bases outside the gene matches. This CDR3 reads CSADAPRDRDIHYSGNTIYF. The CDR3 nucleotides are TGCAGTGCTGACGCCCCCAGGGACAGAGACATCCATTATTCTGGAAACACCATATATTTT.